These 3 T cell receptor beta chains share one sample of origin, sequenced in a study of CD8 T cells in Susac syndrome. Random-hexamer reverse transcription was applied to roughly 0.5 to 1 ug RNA. A single record per CDR3 protein comes from TCRdb applying MiXCR to the immunoSEQ multiplex PCR reads. In the table there are over 80,000 distinct CDR3 sequences, nearly 95% of which are singletons. The sequenced sample was CD8+ T cells from PBMCs. These receptors came from a human donor with Susac syndrome.

This clonotype was found once. The CDR3 region has the DNA TGTGCCAGCAGCTCCAGGACCGTAGGCAATCAGCCCCAGCATTTT. It specifies CASSSRTVGNQPQHF. The chain uses TRBV7-9 and TRBJ1-5, with D unclear. This CDR3 has 15 amino acids. Germline V gives CDR1 SEHNR, CDR2 FQNEAQ (reference sequence). Trimming took off 4 bases at V and 2 bases at J, with 12 bases between the two ends.

The V gene is TRBV27, the J gene TRBJ2-7; D unresolved. Germline CDR1 is MNHEY and CDR2 is SMNVEV (reference sequence). V was clipped by 4 bases and J by 0 bases, with 19 bases between them. This CDR3 contains 17 residues. CDR3 nucleotides: TGTGCCAGCAGTTACCCAAGCTATCGGCGTCCCTCCTACGAGCAGTACTTC. Protein: CASSYPSYRRPSYEQYF.

This clonotype has a single count. This sequence joins TRBV30 and TRBJ1-2; the match to TRBD1 covers 8 bases. This CDR3 region has 14 residues. Germline V lookup: CDR1 GTSNPN, CDR2 SVGIG (reference sequence). The J segment lost 2 bases and the V segment lost 1 base, leaving 3 bases of the junction unmatched. The CDR3: CAWSDGTGNYGYTF. CDR3 bases: TGTGCCTGGAGTGACGGGACAGGCAACTATGGCTACACCTTC.